The following is a TCR beta chain sequence with its context. This clone was detected only a few times. This receptor's antigen is unknown. No base qualities exist here, and no much larger clone lies one base off it. The record originates from a study of blood T cell repertoires in COVID-19 (TCRdb year 2020). Background for the entire study: Samples covering the acute and convalescent phases of COVID-19 were provided by collaborators in the United States, Italy and Spain. The prospective study material was composed of cDNA or gDNA derived from T cells, B-cell-depleted T cells, or PBMCs. Subjects who had been exposed to COVID-19, were actively infected with it, or had recovered from it provided the deeply sampled blood TCRbeta repertoires that made up the dataset. The repertoires were released in a freely available public database intended as a resource for research on the immune response to SARS-CoV-2. Samples were obtained from the ongoing ImmuneRACE study (first 160 participants) and from approximately 1,200 subjects provided by 6 global collaborators. The sample metadata nearly always contained a de-identified subject ID, COVID-19 status, age in years and sex. Where available, HLA class I and class II types were obtained from metadata supplied by the sample provider rather than from assay-based typing. Paper-wide results and their limitations: The quantity of clinical and demographic metadata differed by source and by participant and was supplied without curation.

TCRbeta CDR3 regions were amplified from genomic DNA by means of the immunoSEQ Assay, a bias-controlled multiplex PCR. The authors' analysis ran thus. Nucleated cell counts per sample were estimated from amplification of reference gene primers within the assay. To quantify the absolute abundance of each unique TCRbeta CDR3 rearrangement, sequence reads were collapsed and filtered. For each sample, productive Simpson clonality was calculated by taking the square root of Simpson's diversity index across productive rearrangements. Entries here come from immuneACCESS through TCRdb and include only in-frame sequences with V and J called. Some clones fail to appear in such tables; in the studies checked, an unresolved V gene covers under half of the shortfall, and the cause of the remainder is unknown. The D gene and trimming were derived from the DNA, and the V and J assignments and clone size from that table. This sample has about 170,000 clones in its table, and approximately 86% of those were observed once. The ten biggest clones cover approximately 6.9% of the sample.

Relative to germline, V is missing 4 bases and J is missing 7 bases, with 7 bases of the junction outside any gene match. The germline V gene (reference sequence) provides CDR1 LNHNV and CDR2 YYDKDF. The cysteine opens and the phenylalanine closes a CDR3 of 15 amino acids. The sequence is cut down to CDR3 DNA, 45 bases in frame from base 1. One collaborating source in Seattle enrolled patients during active infection and followed them longitudinally through the course of disease. The collaborating institutions used their own protocols to collect whole blood in K2EDTA tubes. For TCRbeta analysis, collaborators shipped samples in one of three forms: frozen whole blood, isolated PBMCs, or DNA extracted from either of those sample types.

This TCR was recovered from an elderly man with COVID-19, enrolled during active disease. The rearrangement joined TRBV15 to TRBJ1-6; 7 middle bases align to TRBD1. Sample: peripheral blood. The DNA reads as follows: TGTGCCACCAGCACCAGGACAGGACCGAATTCACCCCTCCACTTT. Its protein is CATSTRTGPNSPLHF.